The present TCR beta chain was sequenced within a study of T cells in narcolepsy. Germline assignment: CDR1 SGHDN and CDR2 FVKESK. The CDR3 extends over 17 amino acids. The V end lost 0 bases, the J end lost 4 bases, and 16 bases lay between the germline ends. Sequencing was performed with immunoSEQ multiplex PCR; in TCRdb, only in-frame clones are kept and a portion is missing. Of around 34,000 clones in the sample, roughly 79% were seen once. V and J are TRBV14 and TRBJ1-5, with D possibly matching TRBD1 (6 bases). The sequence derives from a human donor in good health. Sequencing used memory (CD45RA-) CD4+ T cells from blood. The CDR3 spells CASSQDRDQGTNQPQHF. Written as DNA, the CDR3 is TGTGCCAGCAGCCAAGATAGGGATCAGGGGACGAATCAGCCCCAGCATTTT.